The clone carrying this TCR beta chain was picked up one time. Antigen: not known. The data belong to a study of cytomegalovirus exposure and HLA in healthy donors. PCR primers comprised 60 Vbeta and 13 Jbeta primers. Generated by immunoSEQ multiplex PCR, the TCRdb table keeps only in-frame clones and is missing some. The profile covers 100,000 to 150,000 clones, with about 70% appearing a single time and about 12% taken by the ten largest. Germline lookup yields CDR1 SGHNT and CDR2 YYREEE (reference sequence). The CDR3 sequence is 15 residues long. Trimming at V came to 2 bases and at J to 6 bases, leaving 4 bases not matched to a gene. The study's findings and limits: For most subjects, TCR beta sequences were reported to predict HLA-A and HLA-B alleles with accuracy. According to a later analysis, most TCR beta chains associated with CMV appeared HLA-restricted. Upon later analysis, HLA-associated TCR beta chains proved more clonally expanded than other, equally common chains. An analysis was carried out later, and it reportedly showed fewer N-insertions in an Asian-associated ancestry cluster than the approximately 610-donor mean.

This chain connects TRBV5-4 to TRBJ2-2, with 10 bases that match TRBD2. This TCR derives from a woman in her sixties in good health and CMV-seropositive. The sequencing input was PBMCs. The CDR3 reads CASSLAGGRAGELFF. The CDR3 nucleotides are TGTGCCAGCAGCTTAGCGGGGGGGCGGGCCGGGGAGCTGTTTTTT. Supplemented by reference TRBV5-4 and TRBJ2-2, the full variable domain reads ETGVTQSPTHLIKTRGQQVTLRCSSQSGHNTVSWYQQALGQGPQFIFQYYREEENGRGNFPPRFSGLQFPNYSSELNVNALELDDSALYLCASSLAGGRAGELFFGEGSRLTVL.